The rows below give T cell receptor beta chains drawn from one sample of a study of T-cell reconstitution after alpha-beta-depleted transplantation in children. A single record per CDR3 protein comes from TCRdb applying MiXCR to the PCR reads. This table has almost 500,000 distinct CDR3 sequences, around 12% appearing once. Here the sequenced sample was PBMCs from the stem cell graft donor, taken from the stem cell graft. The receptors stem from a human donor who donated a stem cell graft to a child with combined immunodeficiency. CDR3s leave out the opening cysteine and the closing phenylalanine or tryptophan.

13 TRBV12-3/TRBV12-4 ASSLQAGAVHEQY
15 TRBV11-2 ASSLYYQREVYNEQF
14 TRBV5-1 ASSLEPGLAGDEQF
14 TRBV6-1 ASRRGSGTDTDTQY
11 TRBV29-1 SVERGGYNEQF
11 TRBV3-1 ASSQENRDEQF
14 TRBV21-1 ASSKALRTGSYEQY
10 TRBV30 AWNSGGNTIY
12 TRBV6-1 ASSPIETAGELF
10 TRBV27 ASRTRDHEQY
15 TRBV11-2 ASSLYTSGGASDTQY
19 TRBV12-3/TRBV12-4 ASSLHFAGLAGDANTGELF
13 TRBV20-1 SARDIDRTNQPQH
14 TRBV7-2 ASSLTSGGQENEQF
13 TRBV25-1 ASSESARIQETQY
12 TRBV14 ASSRDRVQETQY
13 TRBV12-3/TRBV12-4 ASSSGTGAGNTIY
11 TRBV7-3 ASSLGQNYEQY
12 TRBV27 ASSSGTGIYEQY
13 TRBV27 ASSEGQESRYEQY
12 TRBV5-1 ASSLMQGNTEAF
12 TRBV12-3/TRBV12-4 ASSPGQPRQEAF
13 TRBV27 ASSFGQGASNEQF
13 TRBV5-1 ASSAGPREDGEQF
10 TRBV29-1 SGHGDQETQY
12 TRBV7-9 ASSFDWSFDEQF
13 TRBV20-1 SARDEAGVANEQF
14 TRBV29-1 SVAELAYRDGNEQF
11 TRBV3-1 ASSQGGGREQY
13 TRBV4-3 ASSQGVGGTGELF
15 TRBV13 ASSSRTSGGAWDTQY
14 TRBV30 AWTYGGPRRSYEQY
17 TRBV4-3 ASSLRPGALSSYNSPLH
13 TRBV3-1 ASSQDLVRAGELF
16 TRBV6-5 ASSYSMGTGIADYGYT
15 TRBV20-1 SARDLASQGGNSPLH
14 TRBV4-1 ASSHLDILSYNEQF